The sequence of this T cell receptor beta chain was determined in a study of identical twins. Study-level points and caveats: Recombination models fit unrelated individuals' TCR alpha sharing but underestimated twins'. Twins' surplus sharing was weaker for beta out-of-frame sequences. A lower insertion count was a feature of abundant cord blood beta clonotypes, with no such feature in memory repertoires.

The junction had 7 bases not matched to a gene; V was cut back by 4 bases and J by 4 bases. Looked up from germline, CDR1 is MNHNY and CDR2 is SVGAGI (reference sequence). The CDR3 extends over 17 amino acids. This clonotype has just a few counts. Its antigen is undetermined. Template switching introduced a universal primer site, and the cDNA bore unique molecular identifiers. Using its own MiXCR run on the 5' RACE reads, TCRdb lists one record per CDR3 protein. The data show some 1,700,000 distinct CDR3 sequences, with about 32% seen just once and approximately 0.25% held by the top ten. Sequenced input: cord blood. The chain links TRBV6-6 to TRBJ2-1, with 13 nucleotides matching TRBD2. The sequence was collected from a newborn girl in good health. The CDR3 DNA is TGTGCCAGCAGTTCACCGGGACTAGCGGGGAAATACAATGAGCAGTTCTTC. Residues: CASSSPGLAGKYNEQFF.